These T cell receptor beta chains were read from a single sample in a study of shared clonotypes between healthy human individuals. Profiled with immunoSEQ multiplex PCR; TCRdb holds only in-frame clones, not every one. The sample lists 2 million to 2.5 million clones, roughly 96% occurring once. Sequences were obtained from naive CD4+ T cells sorted from blood. These receptors all stem from a man younger than 35 in good health. CDR3s include the opening cysteine and the closing phenylalanine or tryptophan. Fields, in order: V gene, J gene, clone size, D gene, CDR3 protein, CDR3 DNA. A D gene is named only where the DNA matches it firmly. Some rows have no size entry. The others give once, few or many, or a class for an expanded clone.

>TRBV7-2|TRBJ2-5|-|-
CASSLRGRDPFETQYF
TGTGCCAGCAGCTTAAGAGGCCGGGACCCTTTCGAGACCCAGTACTTC
>TRBV6-5|TRBJ1-2|-|TRBD1
CASSLGDSYGYTF
TGTGCCAGCAGCCTCGGGGACAGCTATGGCTACACCTTC
>TRBV11-2|TRBJ1-5|-|-
CASSLDTSNQPQHF
TGTGCCAGCAGCTTAGATACGAGCAATCAGCCCCAGCATTTT
>TRBV6-1|TRBJ1-2|-|-
CASSETPGGYGYTF
TGTGCCAGCAGTGAAACGCCTGGGGGCTATGGCTACACCTTC
>TRBV11-1|TRBJ1-1|-|-
CASSPLGEAFF
TGTGCCAGCAGCCCTCTCGGGGAAGCTTTCTTT
>TRBV4-1|TRBJ2-3|-|TRBD2
CASSQDHSSGSSSTDTQYF
TGCGCCAGCAGCCAAGATCATTCTAGCGGGTCATCTAGCACAGATACGCAGTATTTT
>TRBV7-2|TRBJ2-7|-|TRBD1
CASSLGGTGGLGEQYF
TGTGCCAGCAGCTTAGGTGGGACAGGGGGACTGGGAGAGCAGTACTTC
>TRBV10-2|TRBJ2-3|-|TRBD1
CASSDGQVTDTQYF
TGCGCCAGCAGTGACGGACAGGTAACAGATACGCAGTATTTT
>TRBV11-2|TRBJ1-1|-|-
CASTLRVNTEAFF
TGTGCCAGCACCCTTAGGGTAAACACTGAAGCTTTCTTT
>TRBV7-9|TRBJ2-5|-|TRBD2
CASSPRTSGGAVTQYF
TGTGCCAGCAGCCCGCGGACTAGCGGGGGGGCAGTGACCCAGTACTTC
>TRBV28|TRBJ1-1|-|TRBD1
CASSSPTGYSTEAFF
TGTGCCAGCAGTTCCCCGACAGGGTATTCCACTGAAGCTTTCTTT
>TRBV5-4|TRBJ1-4|-|TRBD1
CASSLAGTGVEKLFF
TGTGCCAGCAGCTTGGCCGGGACAGGGGTTGAAAAACTGTTTTTT
>TRBV2|TRBJ2-1|-|TRBD2
CASGSTSGTYNEQFF
TGTGCCAGCGGCTCGACTAGCGGGACCTACAATGAGCAGTTCTTC
>TRBV4-3|TRBJ2-3|-|-
CASSQEGGTDTQYF
TGCGCCAGCAGCCAGGAGGGGGGGACAGATACGCAGTATTTT
>TRBV7-2|TRBJ2-1|once|-
CASSLRTSYNEQFF
TGTGCCAGCAGCCTACGGACCTCCTACAATGAGCAGTTCTTC
>TRBV18|TRBJ2-7|once|TRBD1
CASSRSTGALYEQYF
TGTGCCAGCTCACGATCGACAGGGGCTCTATACGAGCAGTACTTC
>TRBV6-5|TRBJ1-4|-|-
CASSYSGGLGKLFF
TGTGCCAGCAGTTACTCAGGGGGGCTGGGAAAACTGTTTTTT
>TRBV18|TRBJ2-1|-|-
CASSPNYNEQFF
TGTGCCAGCTCACCAAACTACAATGAGCAGTTCTTC
>TRBV6-5|TRBJ1-4|-|-
CASSRGTDREKLFF
TGTGCCAGCAGTAGAGGGACGGACCGGGAAAAACTGTTTTTT
>TRBV1|TRBJ1-1|-|-
CTSSLRGCGKTMVDTEAFF
TGCACCAGCAGCCTCAGAGGGTGTGGGAAAACAATGGTTGACACTGAAGCTTTCTTT
>TRBV5-1|TRBJ1-6|-|TRBD1
CASSPGTANSPLHF
TGCGCCAGCAGTCCCGGGACAGCTAATTCACCCCTCCACTTT
>TRBV6-4|TRBJ1-6|-|-
CASSAYGGYNSPLHF
TGTGCCAGCAGTGCCTACGGAGGGTATAATTCACCCCTCCACTTT
>TRBV5-8|TRBJ1-2|-|-
CASSRDTYGYTF
TGTGCCAGCAGTCGCGACACGTATGGCTACACCTTC
>TRBV28|TRBJ2-7|once|-
CASSPPQYYEQYF
TGTGCCAGCAGCCCCCCCCAATATTACGAGCAGTACTTC
>TRBV28|TRBJ2-3|once|-
CASSSGEGNPSTDTQYF
TGTGCCAGCAGTTCGGGGGAAGGTAATCCTAGCACAGATACGCAGTATTTT
>TRBV18|TRBJ2-3|-|-
CASSPKGAVNTDTQYF
TGTGCCAGCTCGCCTAAAGGGGCTGTGAACACAGATACGCAGTATTTT
>TRBV11-3|TRBJ2-1|-|-
CASSPDRNEQFF
TGTGCCAGCAGCCCTGACAGGAATGAGCAGTTCTTC
>TRBV18|TRBJ1-2|-|TRBD1
CASSPPDRGINGYTF
TGTGCCAGCTCACCACCCGACAGGGGAATAAATGGCTACACCTTC
>TRBV7-9|TRBJ2-3|-|-
CASSPRSVSTDTQYF
TGTGCCAGCAGCCCACGAAGTGTCAGCACAGATACGCAGTATTTT
>TRBV13|TRBJ2-2|-|-
CASSLVTGELFF
TGTGCCAGCAGCCTAGTTACCGGGGAGCTGTTTTTT
>TRBV7-8|TRBJ2-3|-|-
CASSRRGTSTDTQYF
TGTGCCAGCAGCCGAAGAGGAACCTCCACAGATACGCAGTATTTT
>TRBV10-3|TRBJ1-3|-|TRBD1
CAISDEGAQPGNTIYF
TGTGCCATCAGTGATGAGGGGGCCCAACCTGGAAACACCATATATTTT
>TRBV10-3|TRBJ2-1|once|-
CAIRSPPGTSSYNEQFF
TGTGCCATCAGGAGTCCCCCCGGGACCAGCTCCTACAATGAGCAGTTCTTC
>TRBV19|TRBJ2-7|-|-
CASSTIPFGPGEQYF
TGTGCCAGTAGTACCATCCCATTCGGTCCTGGGGAGCAGTACTTC
>TRBV18|TRBJ2-5|-|-
CASSRRNQETQYF
TGTGCCAGCTCACGGAGAAACCAAGAGACCCAGTACTTC
>TRBV9|TRBJ1-6|-|-
CASSVMDGRGADNSPLHF
TGTGCCAGCAGCGTAATGGACGGCAGGGGCGCCGATAATTCACCCCTCCACTTT
>TRBV6-6|TRBJ2-7|-|-
CASSRIGTSYEQYF
TGTGCCAGCAGCCGTATTGGGACCTCCTACGAGCAGTACTTC
>TRBV30|TRBJ2-3|-|-
CAWSVPEGTDTQYF
TGTGCCTGGAGTGTACCCGAGGGCACAGATACGCAGTATTTT
>TRBV29-1|TRBJ2-7|-|-
CSALADGGEQYF
TGCAGCGCCTTAGCCGACGGCGGCGAGCAGTACTTC
>TRBV6-5|TRBJ1-2|-|TRBD1
CASGYGPGTANYGYTF
TGTGCCAGCGGTTACGGTCCCGGGACAGCGAACTATGGCTACACCTTC
>TRBV6-1|TRBJ2-7|-|-
CASSPQGSSSYEQYF
TGTGCCAGCAGCCCGCAGGGGTCTAGCTCCTACGAGCAGTACTTC
>TRBV30|TRBJ2-5|-|TRBD1
CATGAGGLALQETQYF
TGTGCTACCGGGGCAGGGGGCTTGGCCCTCCAAGAGACCCAGTACTTC
>TRBV19|TRBJ1-5|-|-
CASKILFRDKNQPQHF
TGTGCCAGTAAGATCTTATTCCGGGACAAAAATCAGCCCCAGCATTTT
>TRBV7-9|TRBJ2-3|-|TRBD2
CASSTSGGADTQYF
TGTGCCAGCAGCACAAGCGGGGGGGCGGATACGCAGTATTTT
>TRBV4-1|TRBJ2-1|-|TRBD1
CASSQADREDEQFF
TGCGCCAGCAGCCAGGCCGACAGGGAAGATGAGCAGTTCTTC